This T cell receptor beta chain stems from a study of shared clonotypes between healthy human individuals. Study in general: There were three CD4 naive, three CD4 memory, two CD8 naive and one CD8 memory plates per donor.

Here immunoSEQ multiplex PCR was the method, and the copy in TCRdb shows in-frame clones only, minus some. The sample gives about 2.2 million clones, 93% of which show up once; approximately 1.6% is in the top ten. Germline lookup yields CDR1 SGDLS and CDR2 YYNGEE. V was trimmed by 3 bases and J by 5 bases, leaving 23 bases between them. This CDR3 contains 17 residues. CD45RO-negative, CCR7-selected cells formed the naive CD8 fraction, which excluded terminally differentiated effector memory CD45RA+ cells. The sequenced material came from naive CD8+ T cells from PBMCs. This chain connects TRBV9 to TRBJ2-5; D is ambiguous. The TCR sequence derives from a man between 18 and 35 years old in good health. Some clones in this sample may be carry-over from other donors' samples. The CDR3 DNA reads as TGTGCCAGCAGCGCTCCCTCGGCCCAGCCTGGGCGTGAGACCCAGTACTTC. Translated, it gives CASSAPSAQPGRETQYF.